The entry below gives a single T cell receptor (beta chain) sequence along with its context. Its antigen is unknown. This record comes from a study of cytomegalovirus exposure and HLA in healthy donors. Study-wide context: HLA-typed donors were the source of around 77 million unique TCRs held in an early data release. Study observations and caveats: According to reports, the classifier identified cytomegalovirus status with high specificity and sensitivity. An analysis was carried out later, and it reportedly showed fewer N-insertions in an Asian-associated ancestry cluster than the approximately 700-donor mean.

Donors were ostensibly healthy at sampling, although undocumented immune exposures were probable. PCR employed 60 Vbeta and 13 Jbeta primers. Using immunoSEQ multiplex PCR, the repertoire was profiled, and TCRdb retains in-frame clones only, with some absent. Counted here are 150,000 to 180,000 clones, about four fifths occurring once; the ten biggest clones make up about 2.6%. The origin of this receptor is a man aged 18-30 years in good health and CMV-seronegative. The sequenced sample consisted of PBMCs.

CDR3 protein: CASSPVTGAEQYF. Here the CDR3 DNA reads TGTGCCAGCAGCCCAGTGACAGGGGCCGAGCAGTACTTC. V is TRBV7-3 and J is TRBJ2-7; TRBD1 agrees at 8 bases. The germline CDR1 and CDR2 sequences are SGHTA and FQGTGA. This CDR3 region has 13 residues. The J segment lost 6 bases and the V segment lost 5 bases, leaving 6 bases of the junction unmatched.